This T cell receptor beta chain appears in the sequencing data of a study of OX40 agonist ivuxolimab in advanced cancers. Profiling relied on immunoSEQ multiplex PCR, and the TCRdb table lists in-frame clones only, not all of them. The sample consists of 52,000 or so clones, 85% of them appearing once. Per germline, CDR1 MNHNS and CDR2 SASEGT. The CDR3 totals 15 residues. V was trimmed by 1 base and J by 7 bases, leaving 17 bases between them. The clonotype originates from an adult with an advanced solid tumor such as melanoma, head and neck, liver or kidney cancer. The chain recombines TRBV6-1 with TRBJ2-7; D is tentatively TRBD1 or TRBD2 (6 bases each). The starting material was CD4+ or CD8+ T cells sorted from blood, obtained in a trial of the OX40 agonist ivuxolimab. CDR3 amino acids: CASSEGWRGVREQYF. CDR3 bases: TGTGCCAGCAGTGAAGGGTGGAGGGGGGTTCGGGAGCAGTACTTC.